This T cell receptor (beta chain) was identified in a study of identical twins. Study-level findings and limits: Abundant beta clonotypes from cord blood had fewer insertions, unlike memory repertoires, which showed none.

Trimming took off 6 bases at V and 0 bases at J, with 6 bases between the two ends. Germline V gives CDR1 MNHEY, CDR2 SMNVEV (reference sequence). CDR3 length: 12 amino acids. TCRdb re-called the 5' RACE reads with MiXCR, one entry per CDR3 protein. The profile shows around 220,000 distinct CDR3 sequences, 11% to 15% of them singletons. This clonotype was counted only a few times. Its antigen is currently unknown. The sample was memory (CD45RO+) T cells sorted from blood. This sequence joins TRBV27 and TRBJ2-7; tentatively, D is TRBD1 or TRBD2 (5 bases each). This clonotype was sampled from a woman between 18 and 29 years old in good health. The CDR3 DNA follows: TGTGCCAGCAGGGGGGACTCCTACGAGCAGTACTTC. It encodes CASRGDSYEQYF.